This T cell receptor beta chain was sequenced in a study of blood T cell repertoires in COVID-19. Profiling relied on immunoSEQ multiplex PCR, and the TCRdb table lists in-frame clones only, not all of them. The sample yields roughly 30,000 clones, roughly 87% seen once. Germline assignment: CDR1 SGHTS and CDR2 YDEGEE. Between the trimmed V and J ends, which lost 0 bases and 1 base, there was a span of 13 bases. The CDR3 length is 16 residues. This receptor was obtained from a man in his fifties or sixties with COVID-19, enrolled during active disease. V is TRBV5-8 and J is TRBJ2-5, with D maybe TRBD2 (6 bases). Sequencing was done on a sample of peripheral blood. The CDR3 nucleotides read TGTGCCAGCAGCTTGGGAGGAGTAGCGGTCCAAGAGACCCAGTACTTC. Its translation is CASSLGGVAVQETQYF.